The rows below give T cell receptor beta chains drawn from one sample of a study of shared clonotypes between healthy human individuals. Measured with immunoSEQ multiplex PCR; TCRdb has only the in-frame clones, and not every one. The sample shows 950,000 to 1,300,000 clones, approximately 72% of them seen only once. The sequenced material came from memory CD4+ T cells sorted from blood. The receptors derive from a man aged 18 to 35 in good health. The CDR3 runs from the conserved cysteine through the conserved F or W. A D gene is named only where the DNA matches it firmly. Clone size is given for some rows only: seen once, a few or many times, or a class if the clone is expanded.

CASSDSMAIEETQYF	TGTGCCAGCAGTGATTCGATGGCGATTGAAGAGACCCAGTACTTC	.	TRBV2	TRBJ2-5	.
CASSAQGGHEQYF	TGTGCCAGCAGTGCACAGGGGGGTCACGAGCAGTACTTC	TRBD1	TRBV2	TRBJ2-7	.
CASSHLSGDFFSGNTIYF	TGTGCCAGCAGCCACTTGTCCGGGGATTTTTTCTCTGGAAACACCATATATTTT	.	TRBV2	TRBJ1-3	.
CASRRGTNTEAFF	TGTGCCAGCAGGAGGGGCACGAACACTGAAGCTTTCTTT	.	TRBV27	TRBJ1-1	.
CASSSGQGNSRTGELFF	TGTGCCAGCAGCTCAGGACAGGGCAATAGTAGGACCGGGGAGCTGTTTTTT	TRBD1	TRBV5-4	TRBJ2-2	.
CASSLWGRFPTEAFF	TGTGCCAGCAGCTTATGGGGGCGGTTCCCCACTGAAGCTTTCTTT	.	TRBV7-8	TRBJ1-1	many
CASSLDGGHNEQFF	TGTGCCAGCAGCCTCGACGGGGGGCACAATGAGCAGTTCTTC	.	TRBV7-9	TRBJ2-1	.
CASSFRGDNYGYTF	TGTGCCAGCAGTTTTCGGGGGGACAACTATGGCTACACCTTC	.	TRBV28	TRBJ1-2	.
CASSIKAVYNEQFF	TGTGCCAGTAGTATTAAGGCGGTCTACAATGAGCAGTTCTTC	.	TRBV19	TRBJ2-1	.
CASSLAGSGAGYEQYF	TGCGCCAGCAGCTTGGCCGGTAGCGGGGCTGGCTACGAGCAGTACTTC	TRBD2	TRBV5-1	TRBJ2-7	.
CASSMTGRNYQETQYF	TGTGCCAGTAGTATGACGGGCAGGAATTACCAAGAGACCCAGTACTTC	.	TRBV19	TRBJ2-5	.
CASRVAHGTVPSYEQYF	TGTGCCAGCAGAGTAGCCCACGGGACAGTCCCCTCCTACGAGCAGTACTTC	TRBD1	TRBV7-2	TRBJ2-7	.